The sequence of this T cell receptor (beta chain) was determined in a study of OX40 agonist ivuxolimab in advanced cancers. The wider study: Partial responses occurred in three patients (one hepatocellular carcinoma, two cutaneous melanoma).

The germline V and J ends were trimmed by 8 bases and 7 bases, with 24 bases remaining between them. From germline, CDR1 is MDHEN and CDR2 SYDVKM. CDR3 length: 16 amino acids. Here immunoSEQ multiplex PCR was the method, and the copy in TCRdb shows in-frame clones only, minus some. This sample yields under 80,000 clones, of which 75% to 90% are seen a single time; roughly 2.2% belongs to the top ten. The receptor was isolated from an adult with an advanced solid tumor such as melanoma, head and neck, liver or kidney cancer. The sequenced sample was CD4+ or CD8+ T cells sorted from blood, obtained in a trial of the OX40 agonist ivuxolimab. This chain joins TRBV28 and TRBJ2-1, with D possibly being TRBD2 (6 bases). In DNA, the CDR3 is TGTGCCAGCCGTCCGGCTAGCGCGATCGAGGGGAATGAGCAGTTCTTC. The encoded protein is CASRPASAIEGNEQFF.